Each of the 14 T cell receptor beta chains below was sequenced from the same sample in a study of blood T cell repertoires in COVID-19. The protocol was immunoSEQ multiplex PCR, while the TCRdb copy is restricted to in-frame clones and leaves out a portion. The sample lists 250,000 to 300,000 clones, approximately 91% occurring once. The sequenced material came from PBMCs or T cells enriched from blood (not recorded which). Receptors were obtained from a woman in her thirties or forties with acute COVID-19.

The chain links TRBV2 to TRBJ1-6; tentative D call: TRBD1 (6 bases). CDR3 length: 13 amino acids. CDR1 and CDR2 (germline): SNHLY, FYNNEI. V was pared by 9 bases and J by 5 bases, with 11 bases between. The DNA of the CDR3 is TGTGCCAGAAGCGGACAGAATAATTCACCCCTCCACTTT. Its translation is CARSGQNNSPLHF.

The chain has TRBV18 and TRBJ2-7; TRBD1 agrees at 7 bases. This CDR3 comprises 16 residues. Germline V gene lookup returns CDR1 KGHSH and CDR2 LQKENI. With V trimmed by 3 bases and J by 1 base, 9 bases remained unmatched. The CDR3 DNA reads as TGTGCCAGCTCACCCCTCCCGGGACAGAGTTCCTACGAGCAGTACTTC. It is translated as CASSPLPGQSSYEQYF.

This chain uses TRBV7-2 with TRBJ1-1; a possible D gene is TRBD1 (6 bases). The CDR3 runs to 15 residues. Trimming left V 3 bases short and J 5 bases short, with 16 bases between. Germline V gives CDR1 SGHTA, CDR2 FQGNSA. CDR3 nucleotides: TGTGCCAGCAGCTTGGAGGGGAGGGGGAGGACTGAAGCTTTCTTT. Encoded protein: CASSLEGRGRTEAFF.

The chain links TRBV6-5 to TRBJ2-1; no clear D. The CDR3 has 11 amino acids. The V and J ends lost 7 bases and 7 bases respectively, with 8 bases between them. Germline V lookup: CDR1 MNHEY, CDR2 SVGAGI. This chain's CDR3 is CASTRENEQFF. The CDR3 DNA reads TGTGCCAGCACCCGAGAGAATGAGCAGTTCTTC.

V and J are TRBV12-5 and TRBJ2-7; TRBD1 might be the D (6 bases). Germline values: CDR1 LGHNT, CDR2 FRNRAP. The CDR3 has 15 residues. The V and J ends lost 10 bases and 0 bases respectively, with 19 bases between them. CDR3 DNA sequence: TGTGCTACTATTAAGAAAGACAGGAGCTCCTACGAGCAGTACTTC. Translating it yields CATIKKDRSSYEQYF.

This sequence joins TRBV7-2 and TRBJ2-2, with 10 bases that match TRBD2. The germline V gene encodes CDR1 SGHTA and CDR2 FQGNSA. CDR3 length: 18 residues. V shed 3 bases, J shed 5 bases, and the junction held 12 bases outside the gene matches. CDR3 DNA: TGTGCCAGCAGCTTGCTCCCAGCGGGGGGGCCGGGAACCGGGGAGCTGTTTTTT. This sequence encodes CASSLLPAGGPGTGELFF.

This CDR3 reads CASSPTLTDTQYF. In nucleotides, the CDR3 is TGTGCCAGCAGCCCTACCCTCACAGATACGCAGTATTTT. V usage is TRBV7-3 and J usage is TRBJ2-3; no reliable D call. Germline assignment: CDR1 SGHTA and CDR2 FQGTGA. V was shortened by 5 bases and J by 2 bases, with 8 bases between the two germline ends. The CDR3 contains 13 residues.

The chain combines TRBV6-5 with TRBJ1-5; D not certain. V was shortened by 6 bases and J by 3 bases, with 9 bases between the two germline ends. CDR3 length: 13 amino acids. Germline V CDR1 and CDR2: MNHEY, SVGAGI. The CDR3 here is CASRAQYNQPQHF. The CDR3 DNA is TGTGCCAGCAGGGCCCAATACAATCAGCCCCAGCATTTT.

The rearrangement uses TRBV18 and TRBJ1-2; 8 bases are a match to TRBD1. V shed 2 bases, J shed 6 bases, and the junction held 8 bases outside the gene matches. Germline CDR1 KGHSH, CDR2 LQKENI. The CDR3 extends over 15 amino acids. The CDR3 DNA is TGTGCCAGCTCACCAACGGCGTTACAGGGGGATGGCTACACCTTC. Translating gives CASSPTALQGDGYTF.

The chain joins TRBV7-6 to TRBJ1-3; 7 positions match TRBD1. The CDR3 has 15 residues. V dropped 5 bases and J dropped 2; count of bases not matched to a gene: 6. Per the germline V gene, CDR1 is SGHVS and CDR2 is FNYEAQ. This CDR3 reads CASSIPGTAGNTIYF. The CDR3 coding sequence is TGTGCCAGCAGCATACCTGGGACAGCTGGAAACACCATATATTTT.

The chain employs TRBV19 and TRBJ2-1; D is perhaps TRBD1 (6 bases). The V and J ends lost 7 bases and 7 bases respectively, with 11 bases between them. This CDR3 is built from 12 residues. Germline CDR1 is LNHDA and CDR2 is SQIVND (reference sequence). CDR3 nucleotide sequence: TGTGCCAGTATGGACAGACTTAATGAGCAGTTCTTC. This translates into CASMDRLNEQFF.

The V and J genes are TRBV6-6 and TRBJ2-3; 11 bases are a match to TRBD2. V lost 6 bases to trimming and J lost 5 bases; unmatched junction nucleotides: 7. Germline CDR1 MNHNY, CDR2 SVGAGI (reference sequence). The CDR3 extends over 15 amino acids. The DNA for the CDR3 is TGTGCCAGCAGCCCTATAGCGGGAGGGGGAGATACGCAGTATTTT. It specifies CASSPIAGGGDTQYF.

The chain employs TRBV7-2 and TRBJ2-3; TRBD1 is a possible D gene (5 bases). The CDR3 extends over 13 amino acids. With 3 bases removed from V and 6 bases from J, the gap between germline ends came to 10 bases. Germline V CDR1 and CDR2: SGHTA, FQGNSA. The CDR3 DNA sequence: TGTGCCAGCAGCTTGGCCAGGGTCGATACGCAGTATTTT. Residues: CASSLARVDTQYF.

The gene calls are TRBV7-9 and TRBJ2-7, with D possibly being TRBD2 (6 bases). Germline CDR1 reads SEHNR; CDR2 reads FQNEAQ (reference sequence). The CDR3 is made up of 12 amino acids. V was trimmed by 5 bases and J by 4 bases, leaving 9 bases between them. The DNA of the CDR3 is TGTGCCAGCAGCCCCGGGGGTTACGAGCAGTACTTC. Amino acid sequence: CASSPGGYEQYF. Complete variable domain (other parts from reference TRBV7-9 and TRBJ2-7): DTGVSQNPRHKITKRGQNVTFRCDPISEHNRLYWYRQTLGQGPEFLTYFQNEAQLEKSRLLSDRFSAERPKGSFSTLEIQRTEQGDSAMYLCASSPGGYEQYFGPGTRLTVT.